This T cell receptor beta chain was profiled in a study of glioma-infiltrating T cells. For the study at large: Low-grade gliomas were grade II; glioblastomas were grade IV at initial diagnosis. Study results and limitations: Above-expected tissue-blood divergence occurred in all gliomas, most in low-grade ones.

With V trimmed by 6 bases and J by 4 bases, 6 bases remained unmatched. The CDR3 length is 14 residues. Germline lookup yields CDR1 SGHTA and CDR2 FQGTGA. This clonotype occurred many times. Its antigen is unknown. TCR alpha and beta CDR3 regions were amplified from RNA using iRepertoire nested multiplex PCR. TCRdb reanalysed the multiplex PCR reads using MiXCR and keeps one entry per CDR3 protein. The sample includes around 350,000 distinct CDR3 sequences, 41% of them seen just once. The receptor comes from a human donor with low-grade glioma or glioblastoma, undergoing nonglioma brain surgery, or in good health (not recorded which). Specimen: glioma tissue, nonneoplastic brain tissue, or PBMCs (not recorded which). V and J are TRBV7-3 and TRBJ2-1, with 7 bases fitting TRBD2. The CDR3 protein is CASSPGGLYNEQFF. The CDR3 DNA reads TGTGCCAGCAGTCCGGGGGGACTGTACAATGAGCAGTTCTTC.